The 8 T cell receptor beta chains below were found in one sample sequenced in a study of OX40 agonist ivuxolimab in advanced cancers. Produced via immunoSEQ multiplex PCR; TCRdb's table is partial and in-frame only. Of about 78,000 clones in the sample, around 86% were seen once. Sequences were derived from CD4+ or CD8+ T cells sorted from blood, sampled in a trial of the OX40 agonist ivuxolimab. The receptor set was obtained from an adult with an advanced solid tumor such as melanoma, head and neck, liver or kidney cancer.

This chain joins TRBV28 and TRBJ1-5; tentatively, D is TRBD1 (5 bases). There are 14 residues in the CDR3. Germline CDR1 and CDR2: MDHEN and SYDVKM. V was shortened by 2 bases and J by 6 bases, with 11 bases between the two germline ends. The CDR3 spells CASSLGVGVQPQHF. DNA for the CDR3: TGTGCCAGCAGTTTAGGCGTGGGGGTTCAGCCCCAGCATTTT. Full variable domain (missing parts from reference TRBV28 and TRBJ1-5): DVKVTQSSRYLVKRTGEKVFLECVQDMDHENMFWYRQDPGLGLRLIYFSYDVKMKEKGDIPEGYSVSREKKERFSLILESASTNQTSMYLCASSLGVGVQPQHFGDGTRLSIL.

V and J are TRBV7-9 and TRBJ2-5, with 12 positions matching TRBD2. This CDR3 contains 14 residues. Germline V gene sequence: CDR1 SEHNR, CDR2 FQNEAQ (reference sequence). J lost 5 bases, V lost 6 bases, and 4 bases had no gene match. CDR3 bases: TGTGCCAGCAGTTCCGGGACTAGCGGGGAGACCCAGTACTTC. Translation gives CASSSGTSGETQYF. The variable domain in full, completed from reference TRBV7-9 and TRBJ2-5, reads DTGVSQNPRHKITKRGQNVTFRCDPISEHNRLYWYRQTLGQGPEFLTYFQNEAQLEKSRLLSDRFSAERPKGSFSTLEIQRTEQGDSAMYLCASSSGTSGETQYFGPGTRLLVL.

The J gene is TRBJ2-7, the V gene TRBV7-2, with 9 positions matching TRBD1. Germline loops: CDR1 SGHTA, CDR2 FQGNSA. The ends lost 6 bases at V and 4 bases at J; junction bases unmatched: 7. CDR3 length equals 14 residues. CDR3 coding DNA: TGTGCCAGCAGTCTAGGGACAGGGTGGTACGAGCAGTACTTC. Translation: CASSLGTGWYEQYF. Full variable domain (missing parts from reference TRBV7-2 and TRBJ2-7): GAGVSQSPSNKVTEKGKDVELRCDPISGHTALYWYRQSLGQGLEFLIYFQGNSAPDKSGLPSDRFSAERTGGSVSTLTIQRTQQEDSAVYLCASSLGTGWYEQYFGPGTRLTVT.

The rearrangement uses TRBV19 and TRBJ1-1, with a tentative D call TRBD1 (6 bases). The CDR3 totals 14 residues. Trimming took 5 bases from V and 3 from J, leaving 13 bases between them. The germline V gene encodes CDR1 LNHDA and CDR2 SQIVND (reference sequence). This chain's CDR3 is CASSPNEGDTEAFF. For the CDR3, the DNA is TGTGCCAGTAGTCCTAACGAGGGGGACACTGAAGCTTTCTTT.

The chain carries TRBV2 and TRBJ2-7; D gene unclear. There are 12 residues in the CDR3. The germline V gene encodes CDR1 SNHLY and CDR2 FYNNEI. Trimming left V 3 bases short and J 9 bases short, with 12 bases between. The DNA of the CDR3 is TGTGCCAGCAGTGAGGATAGAAGTGGGCAGTACTTC. Its protein product is CASSEDRSGQYF.

J is TRBJ1-1 and V is TRBV4-1; D possibly corresponds to TRBD1 (5 bases). The V end was cut by 0 bases, the J end by 11 bases, with 16 bases between. The germline V gene has CDR1 MGHRA and CDR2 YSYEKL. The CDR3 sequence is 14 residues long. CDR3 residues: CASSQEGRVSQAFF. The DNA of the CDR3 is TGCGCCAGCAGCCAAGAGGGCAGGGTTTCTCAGGCTTTCTTT.

This clone appeared a few times. The V and J genes are TRBV19 and TRBJ1-2, with 10 nucleotides matching TRBD1. The CDR3 is 14 residues long. Per the germline V gene, CDR1 is LNHDA and CDR2 is SQIVND (reference sequence). The V and J ends lost 3 bases and 8 bases, in that order; junction bases with no gene match: 6. This CDR3 reads CASSIFGTGVGYTF. Here the CDR3 DNA reads TGTGCCAGTAGTATCTTCGGGACAGGGGTCGGCTACACCTTC. Complete variable domain (other parts from reference TRBV19 and TRBJ1-2): DGGITQSPKYLFRKEGQNVTLSCEQNLNHDAMYWYRQDPGQGLRLIYYSQIVNDFQKGDIAEGYSVSREKKESFPLTVTSAQKNPTAFYLCASSIFGTGVGYTFGSGTRLTVV.

The CDR3 here is CASSQVEQETQYF. The CDR3 DNA is TGCGCCAGCAGCCAAGTGGAGCAAGAGACCCAGTACTTC. This chain uses TRBV4-3 with TRBJ2-5; D call uncertain. The germline CDR1 and CDR2 sequences are LGHNA and YSLEER. Trimming took 1 base from V and 2 from J, leaving 5 bases between them. The CDR3 is made up of 13 amino acids.